This T cell receptor beta chain comes out of a study of persistence of HIV-infected CD4 T cells. This CDR3 is 13 amino acids long. Germline V CDR1 and CDR2: MNHEY, SVGAGI. Trimming removed 2 bases from V and 4 bases from J, with 7 bases in between. Of note for this clone: Its antigen is as yet unknown.

The immunoSEQ assay was version 4, run in survey mode. The data were produced by immunoSEQ multiplex PCR, yet TCRdb's version contains in-frame clones alone and is incomplete. The sample contains 37,000 or so clones, roughly 89% of which appear only once. Cells were stimulated nonspecifically with anti-CD3/anti-CD28 magnetic beads. CD4+ T cells upregulating both CD40 ligand and CD69 were sorted as responding cells. The chain recombines TRBV6-5 with TRBJ2-3, with D hard to call. The sequenced sample was CD4+ T cells sorted from PBMCs after approximately 18-hour stimulation, obtained from a patient who received antiretroviral therapy. The source of this sequence is an adult man with HIV who was CMV-seropositive. The CDR3 DNA sequence: TGTGCCAGCAGTTACGGTAGTTCAGATACGCAGTATTTT. Encoded protein: CASSYGSSDTQYF.